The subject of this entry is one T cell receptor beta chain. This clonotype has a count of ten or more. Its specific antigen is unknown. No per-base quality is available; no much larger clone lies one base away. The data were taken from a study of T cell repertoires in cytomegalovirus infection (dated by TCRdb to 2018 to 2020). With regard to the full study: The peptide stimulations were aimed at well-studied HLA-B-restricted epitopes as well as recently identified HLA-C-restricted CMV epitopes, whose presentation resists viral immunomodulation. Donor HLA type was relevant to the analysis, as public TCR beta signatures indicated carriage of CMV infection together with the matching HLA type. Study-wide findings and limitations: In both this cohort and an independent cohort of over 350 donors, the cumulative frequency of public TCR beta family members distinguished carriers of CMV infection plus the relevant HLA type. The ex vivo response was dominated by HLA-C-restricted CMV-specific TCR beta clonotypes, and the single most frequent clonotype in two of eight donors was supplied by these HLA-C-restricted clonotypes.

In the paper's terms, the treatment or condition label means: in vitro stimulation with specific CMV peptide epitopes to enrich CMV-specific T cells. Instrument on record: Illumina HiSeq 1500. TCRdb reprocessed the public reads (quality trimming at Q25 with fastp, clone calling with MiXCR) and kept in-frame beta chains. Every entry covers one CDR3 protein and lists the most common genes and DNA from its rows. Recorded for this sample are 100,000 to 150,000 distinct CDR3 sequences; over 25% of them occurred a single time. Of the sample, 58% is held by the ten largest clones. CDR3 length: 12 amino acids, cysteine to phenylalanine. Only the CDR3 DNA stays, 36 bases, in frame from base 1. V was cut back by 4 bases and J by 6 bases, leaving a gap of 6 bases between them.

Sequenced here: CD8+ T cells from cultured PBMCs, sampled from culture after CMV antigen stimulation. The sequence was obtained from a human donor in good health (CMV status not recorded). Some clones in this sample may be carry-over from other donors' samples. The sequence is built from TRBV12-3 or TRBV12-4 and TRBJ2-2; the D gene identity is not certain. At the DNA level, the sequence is TGTGCCAGCAGTTATGAGGCCGGGGAGCTGTTTTTT. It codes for CASSYEAGELFF.